Shown below are 19 T cell receptor beta chains from a single sample sequenced in a study of post-analysis software for immune sequencing data. These receptors have no known antigen. Incorporated into the TCR beta cDNA libraries were unique molecular identifiers, which served to reduce PCR and sequencing biases. TCRdb fed the PCR reads into MiXCR, producing one record per CDR3 protein. The repertoire holds roughly 800,000 distinct CDR3 sequences, with about 43% as singletons. Study results and limitations: Among five TRBV segments more frequent in patients than controls were TRBV5-6, TRBV5-1 and TRBV20-1.

Source material: blood. These receptors all stem from a girl aged 5 to 17 with multiple sclerosis.

The chain uses TRBV20-1 and TRBJ1-1, with D perhaps matching TRBD1 (6 bases). CDR1 and CDR2 (germline): DFQATT, SNEGSKA (reference sequence). The CDR3 is 15 residues long. V gave up 6 bases and J gave up 1 base, with 18 bases separating them. The CDR3 loop is CSATRGGRGNTEAFF. CDR3 sequence (DNA): TGCAGTGCCACCCGCGGGGGCAGGGGGAACACTGAAGCTTTCTTT.

The chain employs TRBV28 and TRBJ2-7; 8 nucleotides match TRBD1. The germline V gene encodes CDR1 MDHEN and CDR2 SYDVKM. The trim removed 2 bases at V and 6 bases at J, leaving 6 bases unmatched. This CDR3 contains 14 residues. For the CDR3, the DNA is TGTGCCAGCAGTTTAAGGGGACAGGCTCGCGAGCAGTACTTC. Protein: CASSLRGQAREQYF.

This rearrangement joins TRBV3-1 to TRBJ2-7; D not resolved. V shed 4 bases and J shed 1 base, with 11 bases lying between them. The CDR3 has 14 amino acids. From germline, CDR1 is LGHDT and CDR2 YNNKEL (reference sequence). The CDR3 loop reads CASSPRTQSYEQYF. The CDR3 DNA reads as TGTGCCAGCAGCCCACGGACCCAGTCCTACGAGCAGTACTTC.

The chain links TRBV4-1 to TRBJ2-4, with D hard to call. The J call is uncertain, as TRBJ2-5 better fits the DNA end. There are 15 residues in the CDR3. The germline V gene encodes CDR1 MGHRA and CDR2 YSYEKL. The CDR3 region has the DNA TGCGCCAGCAGCCAGGCGGACCGACACCAAGAGACCCAGTACTTC. Protein: CASSQADRHQETQYF.

CDR3 in DNA: TGCAGTGCTAGAGATTCGGGACTACGCCCCCACAATGAGCAGTTCTTC. Its translation: CSARDSGLRPHNEQFF. The rearrangement links TRBV20-1 to TRBJ2-1; 7 bases are shared with TRBD2. The CDR3 extends over 16 amino acids. The V gene end was trimmed by 0 bases and the J gene end by 5 bases; junction bases not matched to a gene: 10. Germline V gene data show CDR1 as DFQATT and CDR2 as SNEGSKA (reference sequence).

The CDR3 spells CASSEHSLYGYTF. As DNA, the CDR3 is TGTGCCAGCAGTGAACACAGTCTCTATGGCTACACCTTC. The rearrangement uses TRBV6-1 and TRBJ1-2; D ambiguous. Trimming removed 2 bases at V and 4 bases at J, with 8 bases between. This CDR3 region has 13 residues. Germline V CDR1 and CDR2: MNHNS, SASEGT.

The CDR3 is CASSSYTSGIFHNEQFF. CDR3 in DNA: TGTGCCAGCAGCTCCTACACTAGCGGGATTTTCCACAATGAGCAGTTCTTC. This chain links TRBV7-3 with TRBJ2-1; TRBD2 matches 10 bases. Trimming removed 4 bases from V and 5 bases from J; junction bases left unmatched: 11. Germline assignment: CDR1 SGHTA and CDR2 FQGTGA. The CDR3 runs 17 residues.

This clonotype was observed a handful of times. The genes are TRBV20-1 and TRBJ2-5, with D possibly being TRBD2 (7 bases). Germline V gene lookup returns CDR1 DFQATT and CDR2 SNEGSKA (reference sequence). The V and J ends lost 3 bases and 4 bases respectively, with 15 bases between them. This CDR3 is 14 amino acids long. The CDR3 region is CSASGGLGRETQYF. The DNA of the CDR3 is TGCAGTGCTAGCGGGGGGCTTGGGAGAGAGACCCAGTACTTC.

The chain couples TRBV4-3 to TRBJ1-1; D is unclear. The CDR3 consists of 14 residues. The germline V gene has CDR1 LGHNA and CDR2 YSLEER. The germline V and J ends were trimmed by 0 bases and 3 bases, with 8 bases remaining between them. CDR3 residues: CASSQDLEYTEAFF. DNA of the CDR3: TGCGCCAGCAGCCAAGATTTGGAATACACTGAAGCTTTCTTT.

The chain links TRBV3-1 to TRBJ2-7, with a possible D match to TRBD1 (5 bases). Trimming removed 4 bases from V and 3 bases from J, with 13 bases in between. The CDR3 length is 14 residues. Germline V gene data show CDR1 as LGHDT and CDR2 as YNNKEL (reference sequence). CDR3 protein: CASSRGRAVYEQYF. As DNA, the CDR3 is TGTGCCAGCAGCCGGGGCAGGGCGGTCTACGAGCAGTACTTC.

This clonotype was picked up a small number of times. The chain employs TRBV12-3 or TRBV12-4 and TRBJ1-1; possible D gene TRBD1, 5 bases. The germline V and J ends were trimmed by 2 bases and 11 bases, with 18 bases remaining between them. The CDR3 has 14 residues. As DNA, the CDR3 is TGTGCCAGCAGTTTATCTGGCAGGGCAAACGGGGCTTTCTTT. This gives the protein CASSLSGRANGAFF.

This chain links TRBV20-1 with TRBJ1-2; D unclear. There are 12 residues in the CDR3. The V and J ends lost 3 bases and 6 bases respectively, with 11 bases between them. Germline assignment: CDR1 DFQATT and CDR2 SNEGSKA (reference sequence). CDR3 sequence: CSASLSAHGYTF. DNA for the CDR3: TGCAGTGCTAGTCTGTCCGCGCATGGCTACACCTTC.

The chain combines TRBV12-3 or TRBV12-4 with TRBJ2-1, with 8 nucleotides matching TRBD2. The CDR3 covers 17 residues. With V trimmed by 6 bases and J by 2 bases, 12 bases remained unmatched. CDR3 in amino acids: CASSYNYGRGTYNEQFF. In nucleotides, the CDR3 is TGTGCCAGCAGCTATAACTACGGGAGGGGGACCTACAATGAGCAGTTCTTC.

A note on this clonotype: The CDR3 does not end in the conserved phenylalanine or tryptophan, so this is likely a read error. The chain couples TRBV4-2 to TRBJ2-5; the D is unclear. Trimming took off 1 base at V and 3 bases at J, with 18 bases between the two ends. Germline values: CDR1 LGHNA, CDR2 YNFKEQ. This CDR3 has 17 residues. CDR3 nucleotides: TGTGCCAGCAGCCAAGGCGCCACTCGTGACCCTGAAGAGACCCAGTACTGC. As protein: CASSQGATRDPEETQYC.

J is TRBJ2-7 and V is TRBV20-1; D unclear. V dropped 3 bases and J dropped 0 bases, with 6 bases sitting between them. In germline, CDR1 is DFQATT, CDR2 SNEGSKA (reference sequence). CDR3 size: 12 residues. The DNA for the CDR3 is TGCAGTGCTAGTCAGGCCTCCTACGAGCAGTACTTC. Protein sequence: CSASQASYEQYF.

The V gene is TRBV12-3 or TRBV12-4, the J gene TRBJ1-2; TRBD1 aligns across 9 bases. The CDR3 sequence is 12 residues long. V lost 5 bases to trimming and J lost 11 bases; unmatched junction nucleotides: 6. CDR3 in amino acids: CASSPPGQGYTF. CDR3 DNA: TGTGCCAGCAGTCCTCCGGGACAGGGATACACCTTC.

This clonotype has just a few counts. The V gene is TRBV18, the J gene TRBJ2-3; D possibly corresponds to TRBD2 (6 bases). Germline CDR1 is KGHSH and CDR2 is LQKENI. With 4 bases removed from V and 6 bases from J, the gap between germline ends came to 23 bases. This CDR3 spans 17 amino acids. DNA of the CDR3: TGTGCCAGCTCACGGGTTCCCCCAACTCTAGCGCCCGATACGCAGTATTTT. This sequence encodes CASSRVPPTLAPDTQYF.

This clonotype was found many times. The rearrangement links TRBV29-1 to TRBJ2-6; the match to TRBD2 covers 7 bases. Germline values: CDR1 SQVTM, CDR2 ANQGSEA. CDR3 length equals 14 residues. The V gene end was trimmed by 4 bases and the J gene end by 4 bases; junction bases not matched to a gene: 4. In DNA form, the CDR3 reads TGCAGCGTTGGGGGAGGGACCGGGGCCAACGTCCTGACTTTC. It translates to CSVGGGTGANVLTF.

The chain combines TRBV29-1 with TRBJ2-5; 9 bases are a match to TRBD1. The V gene end was trimmed by 6 bases and the J gene end by 5 bases; junction bases not matched to a gene: 7. Per germline, CDR1 SQVTM and CDR2 ANQGSEA. This CDR3 comprises 13 residues. This CDR3 is CSVVTGGLETQYF. The CDR3 DNA reads as TGCAGCGTGGTAACAGGGGGCTTGGAGACCCAGTACTTC.